Reported below is one TCR beta chain. In the authors' workflow: Amplification of reference gene primers provided the estimated nucleated cell counts. Some clones are missing from TCRdb's copy, which holds only in-frame ones; the method was immunoSEQ multiplex PCR. The DNA was the basis for D and trimming; V, J and clone size are from that table. The sample lists hundreds of thousands of clones, approximately 80% seen once, with approximately 4.6% in the top ten. All enrollees were roughly 18 to 89 years old and from around 25 US areas. The study assigned cohorts using participant-reported clinical history. This entry comes from a study of blood T cell repertoires in COVID-19. Looking at the study overall: Samples came from the United States, Italy and Spain, spanning acute and convalescent COVID-19.

CDR1 and CDR2 from the germline V gene are LGHDT and YNNKEL (reference sequence). The ends were cut back, 4 bases at V and 4 bases at J, with 16 bases in the middle. This CDR3 spans 15 amino acids. Material for sequencing was PBMCs or T cells enriched from blood (not recorded which). The sequence was collected from a man aged 25 to 40 with acute COVID-19. V gene TRBV3-1 (or the pseudogene TRBV3-2) combines with J gene TRBJ1-1, with D maybe TRBD1 (5 bases). The CDR3 DNA sequence: TGTGCCAGCAGCCCCAAACCCGGGGGGGGCACTGAAGCTTTCTTT. This translates into CASSPKPGGGTEAFF.